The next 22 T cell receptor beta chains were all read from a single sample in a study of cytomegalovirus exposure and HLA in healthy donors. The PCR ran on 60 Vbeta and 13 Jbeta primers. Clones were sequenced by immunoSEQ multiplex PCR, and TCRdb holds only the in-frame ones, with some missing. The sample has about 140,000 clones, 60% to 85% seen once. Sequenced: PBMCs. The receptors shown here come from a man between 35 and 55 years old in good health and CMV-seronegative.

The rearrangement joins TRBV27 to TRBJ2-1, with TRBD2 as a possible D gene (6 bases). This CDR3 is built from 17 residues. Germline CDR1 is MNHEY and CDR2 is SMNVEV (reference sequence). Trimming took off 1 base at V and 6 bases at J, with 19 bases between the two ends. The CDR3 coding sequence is TGTGCCAGCAGTTTATTATCCGTGGGCGGGGCGGGCAATGAGCAGTTCTTC. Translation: CASSLLSVGGAGNEQFF.

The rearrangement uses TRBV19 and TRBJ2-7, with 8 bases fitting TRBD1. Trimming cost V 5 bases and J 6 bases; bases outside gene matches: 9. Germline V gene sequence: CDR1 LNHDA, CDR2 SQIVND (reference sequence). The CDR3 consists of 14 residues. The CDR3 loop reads CASSSNRGIGEQYF. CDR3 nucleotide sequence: TGTGCCAGTAGTTCTAACAGGGGGATAGGCGAGCAGTACTTC.

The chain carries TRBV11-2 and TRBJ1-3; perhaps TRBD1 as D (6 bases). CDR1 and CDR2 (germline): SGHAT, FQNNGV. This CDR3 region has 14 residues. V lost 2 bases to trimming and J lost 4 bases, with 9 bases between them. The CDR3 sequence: CASSLTGNGNTIYF. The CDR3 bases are TGTGCCAGCAGCTTAACAGGGAACGGAAACACCATATATTTT.

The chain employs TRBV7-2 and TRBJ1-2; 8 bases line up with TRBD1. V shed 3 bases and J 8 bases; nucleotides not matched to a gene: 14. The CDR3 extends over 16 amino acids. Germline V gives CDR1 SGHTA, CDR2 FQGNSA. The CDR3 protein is CASSLLIQPGGHGYTF. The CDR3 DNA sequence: TGTGCCAGCAGCTTGCTGATCCAACCAGGGGGCCACGGCTACACCTTC. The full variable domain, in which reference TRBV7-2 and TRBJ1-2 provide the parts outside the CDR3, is GAGVSQSPSNKVTEKGKDVELRCDPISGHTALYWYRQSLGQGLEFLIYFQGNSAPDKSGLPSDRFSAERTGGSVSTLTIQRTQQEDSAVYLCASSLLIQPGGHGYTFGSGTRLTVV.

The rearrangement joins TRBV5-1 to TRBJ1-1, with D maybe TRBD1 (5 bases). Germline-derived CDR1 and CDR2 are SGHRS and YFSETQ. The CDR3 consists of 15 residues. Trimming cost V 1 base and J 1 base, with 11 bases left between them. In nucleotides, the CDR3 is TGCGCCAGCAGCTTGAGGGCGGGGGGGAACACTGAAGCTTTCTTT. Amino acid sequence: CASSLRAGGNTEAFF.

The CDR3 nucleotides are TGTGCCAGCCGGCCCGGGGCAGGGGGCCACGAGCAGTACTTC. Translated, it gives CASRPGAGGHEQYF. The rearrangement joins TRBV6-5 to TRBJ2-7, with 8 bases matching TRBD1. Germline V gene lookup returns CDR1 MNHEY and CDR2 SVGAGI. This CDR3 region has 14 residues. The V gene end was trimmed by 8 bases and the J gene end by 5 bases; junction bases not matched to a gene: 11.

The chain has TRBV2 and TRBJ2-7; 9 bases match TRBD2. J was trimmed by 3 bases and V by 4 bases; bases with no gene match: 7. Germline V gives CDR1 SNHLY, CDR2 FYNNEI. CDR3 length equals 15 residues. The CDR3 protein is CASSGRGGAIYEQYF. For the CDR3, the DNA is TGTGCCAGCAGTGGGCGGGGGGGGGCTATCTACGAGCAGTACTTC.

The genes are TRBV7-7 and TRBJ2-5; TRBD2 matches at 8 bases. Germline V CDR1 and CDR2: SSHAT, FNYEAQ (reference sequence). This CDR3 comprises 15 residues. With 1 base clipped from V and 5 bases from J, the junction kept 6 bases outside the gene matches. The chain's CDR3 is CASSLGLGRAETQYF. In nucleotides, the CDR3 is TGTGCCAGCAGCTTAGGACTCGGGAGGGCTGAGACCCAGTACTTC.

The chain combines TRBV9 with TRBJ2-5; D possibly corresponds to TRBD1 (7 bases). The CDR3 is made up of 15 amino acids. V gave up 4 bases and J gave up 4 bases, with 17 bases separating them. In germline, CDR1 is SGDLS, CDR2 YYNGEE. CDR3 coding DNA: TGTGCCAGCAGCCCGGAGGGGGCGGGGCCAGAGACCCAGTACTTC. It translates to CASSPEGAGPETQYF.

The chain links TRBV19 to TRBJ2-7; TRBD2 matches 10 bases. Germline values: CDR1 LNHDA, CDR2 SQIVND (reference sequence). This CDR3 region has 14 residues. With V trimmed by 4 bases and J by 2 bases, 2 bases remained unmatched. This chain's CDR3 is CASSTSGSTYEQYF. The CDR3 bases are TGTGCCAGTAGTACTAGCGGGAGCACCTACGAGCAGTACTTC.

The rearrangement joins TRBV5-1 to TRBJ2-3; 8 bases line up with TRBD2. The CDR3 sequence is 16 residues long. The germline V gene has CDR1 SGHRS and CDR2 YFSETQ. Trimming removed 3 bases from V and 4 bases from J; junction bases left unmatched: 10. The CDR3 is CASSYGLAQEADTQYF. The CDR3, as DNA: TGCGCCAGCAGCTACGGACTAGCCCAAGAGGCAGATACGCAGTATTTT.

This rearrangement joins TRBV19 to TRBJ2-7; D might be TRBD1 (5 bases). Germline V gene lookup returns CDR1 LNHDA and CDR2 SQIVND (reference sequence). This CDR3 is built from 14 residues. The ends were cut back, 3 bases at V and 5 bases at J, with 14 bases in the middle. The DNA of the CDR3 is TGTGCCAGTAGTATCGGACCCTACAGGCACGAGCAGTACTTC. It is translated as CASSIGPYRHEQYF.

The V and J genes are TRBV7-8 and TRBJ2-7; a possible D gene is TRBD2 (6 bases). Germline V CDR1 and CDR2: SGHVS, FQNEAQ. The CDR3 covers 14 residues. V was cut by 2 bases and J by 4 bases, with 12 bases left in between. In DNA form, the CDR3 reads TGTGCCAGCAGCTTATCGGGAGCAGATTACGAGCAGTACTTC. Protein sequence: CASSLSGADYEQYF.

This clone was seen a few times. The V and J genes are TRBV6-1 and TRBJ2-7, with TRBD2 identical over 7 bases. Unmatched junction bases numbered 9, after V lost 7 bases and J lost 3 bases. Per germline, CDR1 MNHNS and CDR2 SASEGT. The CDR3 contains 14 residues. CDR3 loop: CASTPPGLRYEQYF. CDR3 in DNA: TGTGCCAGCACCCCCCCGGGACTACGCTACGAGCAGTACTTC.

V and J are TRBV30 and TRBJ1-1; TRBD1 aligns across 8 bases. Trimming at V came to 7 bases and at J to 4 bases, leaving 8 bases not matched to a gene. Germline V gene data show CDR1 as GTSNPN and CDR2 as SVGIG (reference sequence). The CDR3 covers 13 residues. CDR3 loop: CASFQGAGTEAFF. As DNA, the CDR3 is TGTGCCTCTTTCCAGGGGGCAGGCACTGAAGCTTTCTTT.

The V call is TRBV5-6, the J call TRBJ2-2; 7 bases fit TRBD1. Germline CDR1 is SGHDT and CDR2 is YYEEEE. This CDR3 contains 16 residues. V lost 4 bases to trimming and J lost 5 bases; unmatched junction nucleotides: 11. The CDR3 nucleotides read TGTGCCAGCAGCCTCTTAGTCACAGGGGTTACCGGGGAGCTGTTTTTT. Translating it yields CASSLLVTGVTGELFF.

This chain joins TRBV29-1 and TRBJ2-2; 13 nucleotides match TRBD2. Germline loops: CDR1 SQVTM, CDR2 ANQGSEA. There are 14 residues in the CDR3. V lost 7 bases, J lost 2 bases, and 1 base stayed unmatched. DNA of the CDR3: TGCAGCGGGACTAGCGGGGGTAACACCGGGGAGCTGTTTTTT. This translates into CSGTSGGNTGELFF.

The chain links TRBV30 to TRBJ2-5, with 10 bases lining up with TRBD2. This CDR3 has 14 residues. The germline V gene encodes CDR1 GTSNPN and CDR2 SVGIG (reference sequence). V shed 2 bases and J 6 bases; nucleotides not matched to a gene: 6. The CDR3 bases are TGTGCCTGGAGTCCAGCGGGAGGGCCAAAGACCCAGTACTTC. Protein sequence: CAWSPAGGPKTQYF.

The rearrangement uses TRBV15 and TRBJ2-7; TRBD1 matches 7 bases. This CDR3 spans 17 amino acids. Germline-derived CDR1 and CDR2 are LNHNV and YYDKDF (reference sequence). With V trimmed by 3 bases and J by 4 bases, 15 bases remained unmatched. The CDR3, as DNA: TGTGCCACCAGCAGTACGAACAGGGGAAACCTGGGTTACGAGCAGTACTTC. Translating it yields CATSSTNRGNLGYEQYF.

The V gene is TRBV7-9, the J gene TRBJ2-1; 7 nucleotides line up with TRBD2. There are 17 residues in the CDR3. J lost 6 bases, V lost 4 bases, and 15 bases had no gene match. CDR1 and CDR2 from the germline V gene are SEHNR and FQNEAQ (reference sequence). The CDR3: CASSYPPSGPNPNEQFF. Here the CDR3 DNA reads TGTGCCAGCAGCTACCCTCCTAGCGGACCAAACCCCAATGAGCAGTTCTTC. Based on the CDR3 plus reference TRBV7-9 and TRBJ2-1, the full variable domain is DTGVSQNPRHKITKRGQNVTFRCDPISEHNRLYWYRQTLGQGPEFLTYFQNEAQLEKSRLLSDRFSAERPKGSFSTLEIQRTEQGDSAMYLCASSYPPSGPNPNEQFFGPGTRLTVL.

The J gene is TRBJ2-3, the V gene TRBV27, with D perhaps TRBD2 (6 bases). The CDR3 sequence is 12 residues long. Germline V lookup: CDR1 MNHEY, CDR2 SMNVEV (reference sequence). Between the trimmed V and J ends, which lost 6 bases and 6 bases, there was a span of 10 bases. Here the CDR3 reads CASRNLADTQYF. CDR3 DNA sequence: TGTGCCAGCAGGAACCTAGCGGATACGCAGTATTTT.

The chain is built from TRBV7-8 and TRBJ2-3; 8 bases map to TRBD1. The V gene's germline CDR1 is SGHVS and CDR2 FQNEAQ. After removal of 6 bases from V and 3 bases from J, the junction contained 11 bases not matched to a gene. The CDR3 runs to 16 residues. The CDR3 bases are TGTGCCAGCAGTCCCGAGGGCAGGGGGCTTACAGATACGCAGTATTTT. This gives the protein CASSPEGRGLTDTQYF. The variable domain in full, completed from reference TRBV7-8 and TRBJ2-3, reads GAGVSQSPRYKVAKRGQDVALRCDPISGHVSLFWYQQALGQGPEFLTYFQNEAQLDKSGLPSDRFFAERPEGSVSTLKIQRTQQEDSAVYLCASSPEGRGLTDTQYFGPGTRLTVL.